This T cell receptor (beta chain) stems from a study of blood T cell repertoires in COVID-19. Study-level information: Acute-phase and convalescent COVID-19 samples originated in the United States, Italy and Spain. Sources were T cells, B-cell-depleted T cells, or PBMCs; the material itself was cDNA or gDNA.

V shed 4 bases, J shed 10 bases, and the junction held 8 bases outside the gene matches. Germline V CDR1 and CDR2: SGHRS, YFSETQ. The CDR3 is 14 residues long. Original analysis: Quantification of nucleated cells was approximated via reference gene primer amplification. The assay was immunoSEQ multiplex PCR, and TCRdb's table has in-frame clones only and misses some. V and J calls and clone size follow that table, whereas D and trimming were derived from the DNA. Among 100,000 or so clones, about nine tenths were seen once, and the ten largest hold about 3.9%. The receptor was derived from a man in his late teens or twenties with acute or convalescent COVID-19. The rearrangement links TRBV5-1 to TRBJ2-1, with TRBD1 matching 10 bases. Sequencing was done on a sample of peripheral blood. The chain's CDR3 is CASSRGQGDAEQFF. CDR3 coding DNA: TGCGCCAGCAGCCGAGGACAGGGGGATGCGGAGCAGTTCTTC.